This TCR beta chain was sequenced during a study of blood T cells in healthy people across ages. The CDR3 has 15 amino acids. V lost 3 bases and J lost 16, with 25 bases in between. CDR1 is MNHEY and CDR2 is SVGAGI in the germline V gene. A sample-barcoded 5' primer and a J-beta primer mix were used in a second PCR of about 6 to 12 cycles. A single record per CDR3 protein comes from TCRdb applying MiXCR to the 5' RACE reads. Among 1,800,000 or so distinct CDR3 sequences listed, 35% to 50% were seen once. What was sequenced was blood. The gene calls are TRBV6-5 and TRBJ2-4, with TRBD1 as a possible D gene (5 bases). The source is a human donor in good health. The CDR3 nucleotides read TGTGCCAGCAGTTATAGAAGCAGGGTTGATTCGGAGCATTACTTC. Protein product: CASSYRSRVDSEHYF.